This is a list of T cell receptor beta chains from one sample in a study of T cell responses to AZD1222 COVID-19 vaccine. Here immunoSEQ multiplex PCR was the method, and the copy in TCRdb shows in-frame clones only, minus some. The sample shows roughly 120,000 clones, about 88% of them seen only once. The input for sequencing was peripheral blood, taken on day 0 of AZD1222 vaccination. The receptors here all came from an adult in good health. Each CDR3 is given with its conserved first and last residue. Each record gives: clone size, V gene, D gene, J gene, CDR3 protein, CDR3 DNA. D genes are given only for firm matches. Where a row states a size, it is once, few, many or the class of an expanded clone; other rows omit it.

NA	TRBV5-1	TRBD2	TRBJ2-2	CASSLAGLAGGLGGELFF	TGCGCCAGCAGCTTGGCCGGCCTAGCGGGGGGGCTAGGCGGGGAGCTGTTTTTT
NA	TRBV7-3	TRBD1	TRBJ2-7	CASSPTGTGDYEQYF	TGTGCCAGCAGCCCGACCGGGACAGGTGACTACGAGCAGTACTTC
NA	TRBV7-2	NA	TRBJ1-2	CASSLGGTSGYTF	TGTGCCAGCAGCTTAGGTGGGACTAGTGGCTACACCTTC
NA	TRBV16	NA	TRBJ1-5	CASSQIWGAGDQPQHF	TGTGCCAGCAGCCAAATCTGGGGGGCGGGAGATCAGCCCCAGCATTTT
once	TRBV28	TRBD2	TRBJ2-7	CASSVRLAGGVEQYF	TGTGCCAGCAGTGTGCGACTAGCGGGAGGGGTCGAGCAGTACTTC
NA	TRBV12-3/TRBV12-4	NA	TRBJ1-2	CASSFRVNYGYTF	TGTGCCAGCAGTTTCAGGGTTAACTATGGCTACACCTTC
NA	TRBV6-5	NA	TRBJ2-3	CASTPPSRDTQYF	TGTGCCAGCACCCCACCATCGAGAGATACGCAGTATTTT
NA	TRBV18	TRBD1	TRBJ2-7	CASSPRQGTYEQYF	TGTGCCAGCTCACCAAGACAGGGTACCTACGAGCAGTACTTC
NA	TRBV10-3	TRBD1	TRBJ1-2	CAISEQGGSGYTF	TGTGCCATCAGTGAGCAGGGGGGGAGTGGCTACACCTTC
NA	TRBV28	NA	TRBJ1-6	CASSPRVDSPLHF	TGTGCCAGCAGCCCTCGTGTTGATTCACCCCTCCACTTT
NA	TRBV2	TRBD1	TRBJ2-5	CASSEVGQGKQETQYF	TGTGCCAGCAGTGAAGTTGGACAGGGAAAGCAAGAGACCCAGTACTTC
NA	TRBV30	TRBD1	TRBJ1-6	CAWSVSGTGGTPLHF	TGTGCCTGGAGTGTATCCGGGACAGGGGGAACACCCCTCCACTTT